This paragraph covers one T cell receptor beta chain sequence. Antigen specificity is unknown. This entry belongs to a study of blood T cells in healthy people across ages. General study findings and limits: Roughly linear declines in TCR beta diversity per million T cells occurred with age.

With a J-beta primer mix and a sample-barcoded 5' primer, a second PCR ran about 7 to 12 cycles. Every sample returned 2.5 million or more CDR3-containing paired-end reads. TCRdb ran MiXCR on the 5' RACE reads and lists one entry per CDR3 protein. The table has 1.5 million to 2 million distinct CDR3 sequences, roughly 52% seen once. Those donating, healthy Caucasian individuals from Russia, were aged 6 to 90. Germline V gene lookup returns CDR1 DFQATT and CDR2 SNEGSKA (reference sequence). Trimming removed 2 bases from V and 0 bases from J, with 9 bases in between. The CDR3 covers 14 residues. The chain carries TRBV20-1 and TRBJ2-3; D call uncertain. This TCR came from a woman in her thirties or forties in good health. Sequencing was done on a sample of blood. CDR3 coding DNA: TGCAGTGCTAGATCTGCAGGCAGCACAGATACGCAGTATTTT. It translates to CSARSAGSTDTQYF.